These 5 T cell receptor beta chains were all obtained from the same sample, sequenced in a study of blood T cell repertoires in COVID-19. Produced via immunoSEQ multiplex PCR; TCRdb's table is partial and in-frame only. The sample contains about 16,000 clones, 70% to 90% of which appear only once. Sequencing input: peripheral blood. The receptors originated from a human donor in a cohort sampled during active COVID-19.

The rearrangement joins TRBV18 to TRBJ1-2; tentatively, D is TRBD1 (5 bases). CDR1 is KGHSH, CDR2 LQKENI, per germline. Trimming removed 1 base at V and 4 bases at J, with 13 bases between. CDR3 length: 15 residues. The CDR3 bases are TGTGCCAGCTCACCACGCGGGGGTGAGGGCTATGGCTACACCTTC. Amino acids: CASSPRGGEGYGYTF.

This chain uses TRBV5-4 with TRBJ2-3; 9 bases agree with TRBD1. The CDR3 loop spans 14 amino acids. With V trimmed by 5 bases and J by 7 bases, 8 bases remained unmatched. Germline V lookup: CDR1 SGHNT, CDR2 YYREEE (reference sequence). This CDR3 is CASSLAGTGNTQYF. CDR3 nucleotide sequence: TGTGCCAGCAGTTTAGCCGGGACAGGGAATACGCAGTATTTT.

This sequence joins TRBV25-1 and TRBJ1-2; 7 nucleotides agree with TRBD1. The V gene's germline CDR1 is MGHDK and CDR2 SYGVNS. V lost 6 bases and J lost 6; bases outside the gene matches: 7. The CDR3 runs 13 residues. Here the CDR3 reads CASSPGTANGYTF. For the CDR3, the DNA is TGTGCCAGCAGCCCGGGGACAGCTAATGGCTACACCTTC.

This clone is a singleton in its sample. This chain connects TRBV21-1 to TRBJ2-7; the table names TRBD1, a call not compared with the DNA. TRBV21-1 is a pseudogene segment. There are 14 residues in the CDR3. The CDR3 region has the DNA TGTGCCAGCAGCAAAGGGAAGGGGTGGGACGAGCAGTACTTC. This codes for CASSKGKGWDEQYF.

The rearrangement links TRBV9 to TRBJ1-3, with D hard to call. Germline CDR1 reads SGDLS; CDR2 reads YYNGEE. The CDR3 has 16 amino acids. Trimming took 6 bases from V and 3 from J, leaving 19 bases between them. CDR3 loop: CASTPTVGSSGNTIYF. CDR3 nucleotides: TGTGCCAGCACCCCTACCGTCGGGAGCAGTGGAAACACCATATATTTT.